This paragraph covers one TCR beta chain sequence. Its antigen is not known. The sample originates from a study of T cells after yellow fever vaccination. TCRdb passed the 5' RACE reads through MiXCR, listing each CDR3 protein once. The sample holds over 110,000 distinct CDR3 sequences, less than 9.5% seen once. Study conclusions and caveats: One caveat is that FACS-sorted repertoires could contain abundant clonotypes contaminating from the bulk population. Clonotypes shared by both compartments, CD4 and CD8, made up a small share.

Trimming left V 10 bases short and J 7 bases short, with 20 bases between. The CDR3 is 13 residues long. The germline gives CDR1 SGHNT, CDR2 YYREEE (reference sequence). The rearrangement uses TRBV5-4 and TRBJ2-5; D gene unclear. This clonotype was obtained from a man younger than 45 who received the YFV17D yellow fever vaccine. The sample consisted of CD4+ T cells sorted from PBMCs, taken 5 days after the yellow fever booster vaccination. CDR3 DNA: TGTGCCTTCAACAGCGAATTCCTTGGGACCCAGTACTTC. Amino acid sequence: CAFNSEFLGTQYF. Variable domain in full (rest from reference TRBV5-4 and TRBJ2-5): ETGVTQSPTHLIKTRGQQVTLRCSSQSGHNTVSWYQQALGQGPQFIFQYYREEENGRGNFPPRFSGLQFPNYSSELNVNALELDDSALYLCAFNSEFLGTQYFGPGTRLLVL.